A single sample is the source of the 26 T cell receptor beta chains below, sequenced in a study of T cell responses to AZD1222 COVID-19 vaccine. Data came from immunoSEQ multiplex PCR; TCRdb stores just in-frame clones and leaves some out. The table has some 130,000 clones, about 89% seen once; the top ten hold 6.3%. This specimen was peripheral blood, taken on day 0 of AZD1222 vaccination. These receptors were collected from an adult in good health.

The genes are TRBV19 and TRBJ2-2, with TRBD1 matching 10 bases. V shed 4 bases and J 5 bases; nucleotides not matched to a gene: 4. This CDR3 spans 15 amino acids. The germline CDR1 and CDR2 sequences are LNHDA and SQIVND (reference sequence). The CDR3 spells CASSRGTGVTGELFF. CDR3 in DNA: TGTGCCAGTAGTAGGGGGACAGGGGTTACCGGGGAGCTGTTTTTT.

The chain couples TRBV28 to TRBJ1-5, with no clear D. Germline CDR1 MDHEN, CDR2 SYDVKM. The CDR3 is 14 amino acids. V was shortened by 2 bases and J by 8 bases, with 13 bases between the two germline ends. CDR3 protein: CASSLGGSWEPQHF. CDR3 DNA: TGTGCCAGCAGTTTAGGAGGGAGTTGGGAGCCCCAGCATTTT.

The rearrangement links TRBV5-1 to TRBJ2-7, with 12 bases matching TRBD2. V trimming: 3 bases; J trimming: 4 bases; junction bases outside the gene matches: 2. Germline V lookup: CDR1 SGHRS, CDR2 YFSETQ. The CDR3 spans 14 residues. The CDR3 is CASSSSGGEYEQYF. As DNA, the CDR3 is TGCGCCAGCAGCTCTAGCGGGGGGGAGTACGAGCAGTACTTC.

CDR3 in amino acids: CASSPLGSYNSPLHF. DNA for the CDR3: TGTGCCAGCTCACCGTTGGGCTCCTATAATTCACCCCTCCACTTT. This sequence joins TRBV18 and TRBJ1-6; D remains ambiguous. Germline CDR1 and CDR2: KGHSH and LQKENI. The CDR3 spans 15 residues. Trimming pared 3 bases from V and 0 bases from J, leaving 6 bases between. Complete variable domain (other parts from reference TRBV18 and TRBJ1-6): NAGVMQNPRHLVRRRGQEARLRCSPMKGHSHVYWYRQLPEEGLKFMVYLQKENIIDESGMPKERFSAEFPKEGPSILRIQQVVRGDSAAYFCASSPLGSYNSPLHFGNGTRLTVT.

The V call is TRBV29-1, the J call TRBJ1-5, with a possible D match to TRBD1 (5 bases). The CDR3 is 13 residues long. V was clipped by 6 bases and J by 4 bases, with 13 bases between them. In germline, CDR1 is SQVTM, CDR2 ANQGSEA. CDR3 loop: CSVGVGTNQPQHF. The CDR3 nucleotides are TGCAGCGTAGGGGTAGGCACTAATCAGCCCCAGCATTTT. The variable domain in full, with the rest retrieved from reference TRBV29-1 and TRBJ1-5, is SAVISQKPSRDICQRGTSLTIQCQVDSQVTMMFWYRQQPGQSLTLIATANQGSEATYESGFVIDKFPISRPNLTFSTLTVSNMSPEDSSIYLCSVGVGTNQPQHFGDGTRLSIL.

The chain recombines TRBV7-2 with TRBJ2-1, with D tentatively TRBD2 (6 bases). The V end was cut by 1 base, the J end by 3 bases, with 13 bases between. Germline CDR1 reads SGHTA; CDR2 reads FQGNSA. The CDR3 has 16 amino acids. The CDR3 DNA sequence: TGTGCCAGCAGCTTAGTTGGAGCGGGTGGCTACAATGAGCAGTTCTTC. Protein sequence: CASSLVGAGGYNEQFF. Looking up the rest from reference TRBV7-2 and TRBJ2-1 gives the full variable domain: GAGVSQSPSNKVTEKGKDVELRCDPISGHTALYWYRQSLGQGLEFLIYFQGNSAPDKSGLPSDRFSAERTGGSVSTLTIQRTQQEDSAVYLCASSLVGAGGYNEQFFGPGTRLTVL.

The chain combines TRBV5-4 with TRBJ2-5, with a tentative D call TRBD2 (5 bases). V lost 4 bases to trimming and J lost 0 bases, with 10 bases between them. Germline loops: CDR1 SGHNT, CDR2 YYREEE (reference sequence). This CDR3 is built from 14 residues. For the CDR3, the DNA is TGTGCCAGCAGCAGCGGACGGTACCAAGAGACCCAGTACTTC. It yields the protein CASSSGRYQETQYF.

In its sample, this clone was seen once. The CDR3 sequence: CASSLEGSYGYTF. CDR3 sequence (DNA): TGTGCCAGCAGCTTGGAGGGGTCCTATGGCTACACCTTC. The chain employs TRBV5-8 and TRBJ1-2, with D possibly TRBD1 on 5 matching bases. There are 13 residues in the CDR3. V lost 0 bases and J 4 bases, leaving 7 bases between the germline ends. Looked up from germline, CDR1 is SGHTS and CDR2 is YDEGEE.

This clone has a single count. The V call is TRBV7-8, the J call TRBJ2-3; D may correspond to TRBD1 or TRBD2 (5 bases each). V dropped 3 bases and J dropped 2 bases, with 12 bases sitting between them. Per germline, CDR1 SGHVS and CDR2 FQNEAQ. The CDR3 is 15 amino acids. CDR3 sequence reads: CASSFLGPNTDTQYF. DNA of the CDR3: TGTGCCAGCAGCTTTTTGGGACCGAACACAGATACGCAGTATTTT. Full variable domain (missing parts from reference TRBV7-8 and TRBJ2-3): GAGVSQSPRYKVAKRGQDVALRCDPISGHVSLFWYQQALGQGPEFLTYFQNEAQLDKSGLPSDRFFAERPEGSVSTLKIQRTQQEDSAVYLCASSFLGPNTDTQYFGPGTRLTVL.

The chain employs TRBV4-2 and TRBJ2-3; 14 bases align to TRBD2. The CDR3 contains 19 residues. Germline-derived CDR1 and CDR2 are LGHNA and YNFKEQ. Trimming took 4 bases from V and 1 from J; bases not matched to a gene: 10. Written as DNA, the CDR3 is TGTGCCAGCAGCCGCACCGGGACTAGCGGGGGTGGCGGCACAGATACGCAGTATTTT. This translates into CASSRTGTSGGGGTDTQYF.

This clone has only one observation. The chain couples TRBV5-6 to TRBJ2-7, with 9 bases matching TRBD1. Germline trimming cut 2 bases from V and 3 bases from J; bases unmatched to any gene: 6. The CDR3 has 15 residues. Germline CDR1 is SGHDT and CDR2 is YYEEEE. CDR3 nucleotide sequence: TGTGCCAGCAGCTTACGGGGACAGGGTGACTACGAGCAGTACTTC. Translated, it gives CASSLRGQGDYEQYF.

This clone came up once. The chain is built from TRBV6-5 and TRBJ2-7; D may match TRBD1 or TRBD2 (5 bases each). CDR3 size: 14 residues. CDR1 is MNHEY and CDR2 is SVGAGI in the germline V gene. V was cut by 2 bases and J by 7 bases, with 15 bases left in between. CDR3 sequence (DNA): TGTGCCAGCAGTTACGACCGGGGCCCCTCAGAGCAGTACTTC. It is translated as CASSYDRGPSEQYF.

The genes are TRBV11-3 and TRBJ2-5, with D possibly matching TRBD1 (5 bases). Trimming shortened V by 1 base and J by 5 bases, and 14 bases separated the two germline ends. The CDR3 sequence is 15 residues long. Germline CDR1 and CDR2: SGHNT and YENEEA. The CDR3 nucleotides are TGTGCCAGCAGCTTAGGAGGTCAGGGCGGCGAGACCCAGTACTTC. Protein product: CASSLGGQGGETQYF.

The chain employs TRBV19 and TRBJ1-5; D remains ambiguous. Germline V lookup: CDR1 LNHDA, CDR2 SQIVND (reference sequence). The CDR3 runs 12 residues. V gave up 11 bases and J gave up 2 bases, with 10 bases separating them. CDR3 in DNA: TGTGCCTCAACGAGGGGCAATCAGCCCCAGCATTTT. Amino acids: CASTRGNQPQHF.

The chain couples TRBV19 to TRBJ1-2; perhaps TRBD1 as D (5 bases). CDR1 and CDR2 from the germline V gene are LNHDA and SQIVND (reference sequence). Trimming stripped 4 bases from V and 1 base from J, with 7 bases between. The CDR3 contains 13 residues. CDR3 DNA sequence: TGTGCCAGTAGTAGGGGGATTAACTATGGCTACACCTTC. As protein: CASSRGINYGYTF.

The rearrangement joins TRBV6-2 or TRBV6-3 to TRBJ1-4; D remains unclear. This CDR3 spans 15 amino acids. Germline loops: CDR1 MNHEY, CDR2 SVGEGT. Between the trimmed V and J ends, which lost 5 bases and 0 bases, there was a span of 10 bases. CDR3 DNA sequence: TGTGCCAGCAGTACCGCTCTCGCAACTAATGAAAAACTGTTTTTT. It translates to CASSTALATNEKLFF.

This clone was seen once. The J gene is TRBJ1-1, the V gene TRBV5-6; D call uncertain. The ends were cut back, 6 bases at V and 9 bases at J, with 18 bases in the middle. This CDR3 contains 13 residues. CDR1 is SGHDT, CDR2 YYEEEE, per germline. As DNA, the CDR3 is TGTGCCAGCAACCCCTGGAACAGCGACCAAGCTTTCTTT. It encodes CASNPWNSDQAFF.

V usage is TRBV2 and J usage is TRBJ1-5; 9 positions match TRBD1. Germline values: CDR1 SNHLY, CDR2 FYNNEI. The junction had 3 bases not matched to a gene; V was cut back by 2 bases and J by 7 bases. This CDR3 has 14 residues. CDR3 nucleotides: TGTGCCAGCAGTGAAATGACAGGGGGACAGCCCCAGCATTTT. Translating it yields CASSEMTGGQPQHF.

The chain recombines TRBV2 with TRBJ1-3; 8 bases map to TRBD1. Germline-derived CDR1 and CDR2 are SNHLY and FYNNEI. V trimming: 4 bases; J trimming: 4 bases; junction bases outside the gene matches: 0. This CDR3 is built from 13 residues. The CDR3 loop is CASSGTGGNTIYF. Here the CDR3 DNA reads TGTGCCAGCAGTGGGACAGGGGGAAACACCATATATTTT. Full variable domain (remainder filled in from reference TRBV2 and TRBJ1-3): EPEVTQTPSHQVTQMGQEVILRCVPISNHLYFYWYRQILGQKVEFLVSFYNNEISEKSEIFDDQFSVERPDGSNFTLKIRSTKLEDSAMYFCASSGTGGNTIYFGEGSWLTVV.

Turning to this clone: Other DNA sequences within the sample encode an identical CDR3. V usage is TRBV5-1 and J usage is TRBJ1-1; D not certain. The CDR3 spans 14 residues. From germline, CDR1 is SGHRS and CDR2 YFSETQ. The V end was cut by 0 bases, the J end by 4 bases, with 10 bases between. As DNA, the CDR3 is TGCGCCAGCAGCTTGGATCGGGGAAGCACTGAAGCTTTCTTT. Protein product: CASSLDRGSTEAFF.

This clone appeared a few times. This chain uses TRBV7-9 with TRBJ1-2, with D perhaps TRBD1 (6 bases). The CDR3 has 16 amino acids. The V and J ends lost 5 bases and 4 bases respectively, with 20 bases between them. CDR1 and CDR2 from the germline V gene are SEHNR and FQNEAQ (reference sequence). CDR3 sequence: CASSPKGGATSYGYTF. The CDR3 bases are TGTGCCAGCAGCCCCAAAGGGGGAGCAACGAGCTATGGCTACACCTTC.

V is TRBV19 and J is TRBJ1-2, with a tentative D call TRBD1 (5 bases). The CDR3 has 13 residues. The ends were cut back, 4 bases at V and 7 bases at J, with 13 bases in the middle. The germline CDR1 and CDR2 sequences are LNHDA and SQIVND (reference sequence). The CDR3 here is CASSKGREPGYTF. The DNA for the CDR3 is TGTGCCAGTAGTAAGGGGAGAGAGCCTGGCTACACCTTC.

The chain has TRBV5-1 and TRBJ2-3, with 10 bases lining up with TRBD2. The CDR3 totals 17 residues. J was trimmed by 6 bases and V by 3 bases; bases with no gene match: 13. Germline loops: CDR1 SGHRS, CDR2 YFSETQ. DNA for the CDR3: TGCGCCAGCAGCTCCTTAGCGGGGGGACCCGCAGGGGATACGCAGTATTTT. Protein product: CASSSLAGGPAGDTQYF.

The rearrangement uses TRBV15 and TRBJ2-2; D is undetermined. Germline CDR1 LNHNV, CDR2 YYDKDF (reference sequence). This CDR3 is built from 12 residues. The germline V and J ends were trimmed by 1 base and 7 bases, with 4 bases remaining between them. CDR3 bases: TGTGCCACCAGCAGAGGAGGCGGGGAGCTGTTTTTT. It specifies CATSRGGGELFF.

The V gene is TRBV7-2, the J gene TRBJ1-1, with 7 bases identical to TRBD1. The V gene's germline CDR1 is SGHTA and CDR2 FQGNSA. This CDR3 spans 14 amino acids. Losses at the gene ends were 4 bases for V and 4 bases for J; bases not matched to a gene: 6. CDR3 loop: CASSSKQGSTEAFF. The CDR3 nucleotides are TGTGCCAGCAGCTCAAAACAGGGGAGCACTGAAGCTTTCTTT. The variable domain in full, completed from reference TRBV7-2 and TRBJ1-1, reads GAGVSQSPSNKVTEKGKDVELRCDPISGHTALYWYRQSLGQGLEFLIYFQGNSAPDKSGLPSDRFSAERTGGSVSTLTIQRTQQEDSAVYLCASSSKQGSTEAFFGQGTRLTVV.

This clone was seen only once. The chain carries TRBV27 and TRBJ1-5; D gene uncertain. The CDR3 loop spans 15 amino acids. Trimming took 0 bases from V and 3 from J, leaving 9 bases between them. Germline loops: CDR1 MNHEY, CDR2 SMNVEV (reference sequence). CDR3: CASSLSYGYNQPQHF. CDR3 nucleotide sequence: TGTGCCAGCAGTTTATCATACGGGTACAATCAGCCCCAGCATTTT.